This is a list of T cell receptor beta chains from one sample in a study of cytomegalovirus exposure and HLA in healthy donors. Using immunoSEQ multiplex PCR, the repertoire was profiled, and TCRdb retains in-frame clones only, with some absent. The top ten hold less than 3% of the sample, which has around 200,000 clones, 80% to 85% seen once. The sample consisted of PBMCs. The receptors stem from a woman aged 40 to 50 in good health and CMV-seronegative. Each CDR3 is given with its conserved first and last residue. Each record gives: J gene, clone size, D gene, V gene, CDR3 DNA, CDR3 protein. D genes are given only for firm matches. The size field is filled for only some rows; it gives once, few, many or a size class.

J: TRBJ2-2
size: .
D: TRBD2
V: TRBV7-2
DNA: TGTGCCAGCAGCTTAAGGACTAGCGGGTTCTCCACCGGGGAGCTGTTTTTT
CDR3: CASSLRTSGFSTGELFF

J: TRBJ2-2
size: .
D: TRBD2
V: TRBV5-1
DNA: TGCGCCAGCACCCGGGGGACTACCACCGGGGAGCTGTTTTTT
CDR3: CASTRGTTTGELFF

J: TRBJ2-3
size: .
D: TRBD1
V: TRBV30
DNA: TGTGCCTGGGCCCGGGGACAGGGTAGCACAGATACGCAGTATTTT
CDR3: CAWARGQGSTDTQYF

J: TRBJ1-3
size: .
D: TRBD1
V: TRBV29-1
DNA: TGCAGCGTTTGGGTTCTAGGGGGCGCGAACACCATATATTTT
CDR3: CSVWVLGGANTIYF

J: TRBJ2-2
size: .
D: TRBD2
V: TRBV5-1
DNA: TGCGCCAGCAGCGGGGGACCGGGGGGAACAACCGGGGAGCTGTTTTTT
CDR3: CASSGGPGGTTGELFF

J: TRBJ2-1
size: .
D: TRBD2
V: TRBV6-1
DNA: TGTGCCAGCAGTGAAGGATCTAGCGGGCGCGTCGATGAGCAGTTCTTC
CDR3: CASSEGSSGRVDEQFF

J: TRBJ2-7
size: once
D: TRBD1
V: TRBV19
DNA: TGTGCCAGTAGTATTGGGACAGGGAAATACGAGCAGTACTTC
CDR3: CASSIGTGKYEQYF

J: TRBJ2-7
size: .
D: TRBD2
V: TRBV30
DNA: TGTGCCTGGGTTCCCGCGGGAGGAGTCTACGAGCAGTACTTC
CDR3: CAWVPAGGVYEQYF

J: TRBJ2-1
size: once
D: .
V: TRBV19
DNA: TGTGCCAGTACTAGACAGGCCCTATACAATGAGCAGTTCTTC
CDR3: CASTRQALYNEQFF

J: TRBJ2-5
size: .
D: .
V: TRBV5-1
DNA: TGCGCCAGCAGCTTTCAGGATTACCAAGAGACCCAGTACTTC
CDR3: CASSFQDYQETQYF

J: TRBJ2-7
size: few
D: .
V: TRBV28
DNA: TGTGCCAGCAGTTCCATTCGTGGCCCTTTCTCCTACGAGCAGTACTTC
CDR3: CASSSIRGPFSYEQYF

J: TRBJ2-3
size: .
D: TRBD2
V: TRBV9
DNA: TGTGCCAGCAGCGTAACTAGCGGGTCTAGCACAGATACGCAGTATTTT
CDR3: CASSVTSGSSTDTQYF

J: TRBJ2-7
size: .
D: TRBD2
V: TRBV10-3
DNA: TGTGCCATCAGCTCACTAGCGGGAGGTACCTACGAGCAGTACTTC
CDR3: CAISSLAGGTYEQYF

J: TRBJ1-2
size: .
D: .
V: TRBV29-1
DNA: TGCAGCGGGGGACGGGGGACCTATGGCTACACCTTC
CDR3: CSGGRGTYGYTF

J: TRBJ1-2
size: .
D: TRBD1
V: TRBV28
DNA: TGTGCCAGCAGTTGGTCGGACAGGTTGGGCTACACCTTC
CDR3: CASSWSDRLGYTF

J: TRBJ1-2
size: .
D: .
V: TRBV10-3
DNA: TGTGCCATCAGTCCAGGCTTAGCTAACTATGGCTACACCTTC
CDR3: CAISPGLANYGYTF

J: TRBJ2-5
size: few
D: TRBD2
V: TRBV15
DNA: TGTGCCACCAGCAGACTTCGCGGGAGCGAACAAGAGACCCAGTACTTC
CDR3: CATSRLRGSEQETQYF

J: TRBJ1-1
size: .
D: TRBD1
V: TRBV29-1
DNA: TGCAGCGGAGACAGGGCGGGCGGCACTGAAGCTTTCTTT
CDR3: CSGDRAGGTEAFF

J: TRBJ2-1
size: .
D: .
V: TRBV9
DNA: TGTGCCAGCAGCCCCTTAGAGAGTTTGTCCTACAATGAGCAGTTCTTC
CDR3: CASSPLESLSYNEQFF

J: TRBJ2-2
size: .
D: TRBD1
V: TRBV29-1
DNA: TGCAGCGCGACAGGGGGCACCGGGGAGCTGTTTTTT
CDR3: CSATGGTGELFF

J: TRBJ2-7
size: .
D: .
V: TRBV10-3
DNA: TGTGCCATCCGGGACACCGGCTACGAGCAGTACTTC
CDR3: CAIRDTGYEQYF

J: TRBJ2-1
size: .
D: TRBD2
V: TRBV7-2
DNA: TGTGCCAGCAGCTTAAGTACCCAGCGGGAGAATGAGCAGTTCTTC
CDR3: CASSLSTQRENEQFF

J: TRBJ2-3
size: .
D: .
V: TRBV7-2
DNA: TGTGCCAGCAGCTTAGATAACGGGAGTATAAATACGCAGTATTTT
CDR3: CASSLDNGSINTQYF

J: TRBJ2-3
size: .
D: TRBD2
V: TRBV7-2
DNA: TGTGCCAGCAGCTTGACCGGGACTAGCGGTAACACAGATACGCAGTATTTT
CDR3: CASSLTGTSGNTDTQYF

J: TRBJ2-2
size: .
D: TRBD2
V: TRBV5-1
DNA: TGCGCCAGCAGCGGCGGGAGGCAGACCGGGGAGCTGTTTTTT
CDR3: CASSGGRQTGELFF

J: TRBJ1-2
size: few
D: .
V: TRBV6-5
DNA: TGTGCCAGCAGGGAGAACTTTGTTGATGGCTACACCTTC
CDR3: CASRENFVDGYTF

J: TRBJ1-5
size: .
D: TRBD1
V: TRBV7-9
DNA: TGTGCCAGCAGCTCGAATGAGGACAGGGGGGAGCCCCAGCATTTT
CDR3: CASSSNEDRGEPQHF

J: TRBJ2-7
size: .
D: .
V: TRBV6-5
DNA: TGTGCCAGCAGTAAGACAGCTCCCTACGAGCAGTACTTC
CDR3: CASSKTAPYEQYF

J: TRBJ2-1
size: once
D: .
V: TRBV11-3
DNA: TGTGCCAGCAGTCCTACGGAGAGCTCCTACAATGAGCAGTTCTTC
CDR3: CASSPTESSYNEQFF

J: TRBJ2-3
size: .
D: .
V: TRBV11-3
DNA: TGTGCCAGCAGCTTAGGCGGAGGGCCGTCTCCTGATACGCAGTATTTT
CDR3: CASSLGGGPSPDTQYF

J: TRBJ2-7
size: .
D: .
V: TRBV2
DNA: TGTGCCAGCAACAGGTTCTACGAGCAGTACTTC
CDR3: CASNRFYEQYF